Below are 17 T cell receptor beta chains sequenced from a single sample in a study of T cells in localized non-small cell lung cancer. Assay used: immunoSEQ multiplex PCR; TCRdb lists only in-frame clones, some missing. There are roughly 30,000 clones in the sample; approximately 94% occur only once, and 0.73% lies in the top ten. The material was peripheral blood, obtained before any cancer treatment. These receptors came from a woman between 35 and 70 years old with stage I lung adenocarcinoma.

The chain recombines TRBV7-2 with TRBJ2-3; D not certain. Germline V gene lookup returns CDR1 SGHTA and CDR2 FQGNSA. The CDR3 is 16 residues long. Trimming took off 5 bases at V and 2 bases at J, with 17 bases between the two ends. The CDR3 protein is CASSPESMVLTDTQYF. The CDR3 coding sequence is TGTGCCAGCAGCCCAGAGAGCATGGTCCTCACAGATACGCAGTATTTT.

The chain is built from TRBV9 and TRBJ2-1; 11 bases align to TRBD2. V was clipped by 2 bases and J by 7 bases; unmatched bases: 11. Per germline, CDR1 SGDLS and CDR2 YYNGEE. This CDR3 is 17 amino acids long. The CDR3 DNA reads as TGTGCCAGCAGCGTTAGCGGGGGGGCCAGGGTTGAAAATGAGCAGTTCTTC. Its protein product is CASSVSGGARVENEQFF.

The gene calls are TRBV13 and TRBJ2-5; 9 bases align to TRBD1. The germline V gene has CDR1 PRHDT and CDR2 FYEKMQ (reference sequence). V shed 0 bases and J 5 bases; nucleotides not matched to a gene: 7. The CDR3 length is 16 residues. This CDR3 reads CASSLGQGARTETQYF. The CDR3 nucleotides read TGTGCCAGCAGCTTAGGACAGGGGGCGAGGACCGAGACCCAGTACTTC.

The chain uses TRBV6-6 and TRBJ1-2; no clear D gene. The V and J ends lost 0 bases and 4 bases respectively, with 6 bases between them. Looked up from germline, CDR1 is MNHNY and CDR2 is SVGAGI (reference sequence). This CDR3 has 13 residues. The CDR3 loop is CASSYSPAYGYTF. The DNA of the CDR3 is TGTGCCAGCAGTTACTCACCCGCCTATGGCTACACCTTC.

V is TRBV6-6 and J is TRBJ1-5; a weak D match, TRBD1 (5 bases). Germline CDR1 reads MNHNY; CDR2 reads SVGAGI (reference sequence). V was cut by 2 bases and J by 2 bases, with 7 bases left in between. CDR3 length: 14 amino acids. The CDR3 nucleotides are TGTGCCAGCAGTTACGCAGGGCGCAATCAGCCCCAGCATTTT. Translation gives CASSYAGRNQPQHF.

The rearrangement links TRBV4-3 to TRBJ1-1; no reliable D call. Germline CDR1 is LGHNA and CDR2 is YSLEER. The CDR3 covers 17 residues. Trimming cost V 0 bases and J 0 bases, with 14 bases left between them. The CDR3 loop reads CASSQEVWRSMNTEAFF. DNA for the CDR3: TGCGCCAGCAGCCAAGAAGTATGGAGATCGATGAACACTGAAGCTTTCTTT.

The chain is built from TRBV28 and TRBJ2-2; the D gene is possibly TRBD1 (7 bases). V was trimmed by 8 bases and J by 4 bases, leaving 14 bases between them. CDR3 length: 14 residues. Germline CDR1 reads MDHEN; CDR2 reads SYDVKM. Here the CDR3 DNA reads TGTGCCAGCCGACAGGGACTCGGCACCGGGGAGCTGTTTTTT. This sequence encodes CASRQGLGTGELFF.

The chain joins TRBV29-1 to TRBJ2-3; D may be TRBD2 (5 bases). The CDR3 totals 12 residues. Germline CDR1 and CDR2: SQVTM and ANQGSEA. V dropped 4 bases and J dropped 3 bases, with 8 bases sitting between them. CDR3 region: CSVGPGTDTQYF. The DNA of the CDR3 is TGCAGCGTTGGTCCGGGAACAGATACGCAGTATTTT.

This clone was recorded once. This chain's CDR3 is CASSQNRGQMNTEAFF. The CDR3 DNA sequence: TGTGCCAGCAGCCAAAACAGGGGGCAAATGAACACTGAAGCTTTCTTT. This chain uses TRBV6-6 with TRBJ1-1; 9 bases align to TRBD1. Germline V gene sequence: CDR1 MNHNY, CDR2 SVGAGI (reference sequence). V trimming: 6 bases; J trimming: 0 bases; junction bases outside the gene matches: 8. There are 16 residues in the CDR3.

The chain combines TRBV7-9 with TRBJ1-5, with D perhaps TRBD1 (6 bases). The CDR3 covers 19 residues. Trimming took 1 base from V and 6 from J, leaving 25 bases between them. Looked up from germline, CDR1 is SEHNR and CDR2 is FQNEAQ (reference sequence). The CDR3 here is CASSLGRGQGMLFAQPQHF. The CDR3 DNA is TGTGCCAGCAGCTTAGGCCGTGGGCAGGGGATGTTGTTTGCTCAGCCCCAGCATTTT.

In its sample, this clone was seen a few times. V gene TRBV7-9 combines with J gene TRBJ1-2, with D maybe TRBD1 (6 bases). The germline V gene encodes CDR1 SEHNR and CDR2 FQNEAQ (reference sequence). Trimming cost V 6 bases and J 2 bases, with 13 bases left between them. CDR3 length equals 14 residues. The CDR3 protein is CASSYNQGNYGYTF. The CDR3 DNA reads TGTGCCAGCAGTTACAACCAGGGGAACTATGGCTACACCTTC. Full variable domain (outside the CDR3, taken from reference TRBV7-9 and TRBJ1-2): DTGVSQNPRHKITKRGQNVTFRCDPISEHNRLYWYRQTLGQGPEFLTYFQNEAQLEKSRLLSDRFSAERPKGSFSTLEIQRTEQGDSAMYLCASSYNQGNYGYTFGSGTRLTVV.

The chain employs TRBV9 and TRBJ2-1; the D gene is possibly TRBD1 (6 bases). This CDR3 is built from 15 residues. The germline CDR1 and CDR2 sequences are SGDLS and YYNGEE. Trimming took off 0 bases at V and 4 bases at J, with 11 bases between the two ends. For the CDR3, the DNA is TGTGCCAGCAGCGTAGGACAGGCCCCTTACAATGAGCAGTTCTTC. Translation gives CASSVGQAPYNEQFF.

The V gene is TRBV6-6, the J gene TRBJ1-2; D not certain. Between the trimmed V and J ends, which lost 5 bases and 3 bases, there was a span of 10 bases. This CDR3 is built from 13 residues. Per the germline V gene, CDR1 is MNHNY and CDR2 is SVGAGI (reference sequence). CDR3 in amino acids: CASSLPTDYGYTF. DNA for the CDR3: TGTGCCAGCAGTCTACCAACTGACTATGGCTACACCTTC.

V usage is TRBV6-6 and J usage is TRBJ2-3, with a weak D call TRBD1 (6 bases). Germline loops: CDR1 MNHNY, CDR2 SVGAGI (reference sequence). The CDR3 totals 15 residues. V lost 0 bases, J lost 4 bases, and 11 bases lay in between. In nucleotides, the CDR3 is TGTGCCAGCAGTTACTCGGCCTGGGGGCCAGATACGCAGTATTTT. This sequence encodes CASSYSAWGPDTQYF.

This clone has only a few counts. CDR3 protein: CASSLREAYEQYF. The DNA of the CDR3 is TGTGCCAGCAGCTTAAGGGAGGCGTACGAGCAGTACTTC. The chain has TRBV7-9 and TRBJ2-7; TRBD2 is a possible D gene (6 bases). V was shortened by 2 bases and J by 4 bases, with 9 bases between the two germline ends. This CDR3 contains 13 residues. Germline values: CDR1 SEHNR, CDR2 FQNEAQ (reference sequence).

The chain combines TRBV27 with TRBJ1-1; no clear D gene. Germline-derived CDR1 and CDR2 are MNHEY and SMNVEV (reference sequence). This CDR3 is built from 16 residues. Trimming took off 7 bases at V and 0 bases at J, with 18 bases between the two ends. The CDR3 bases are TGTGCCAGCACGTTGCGGGGTTTCAGCATGAACACTGAAGCTTTCTTT. Translated: CASTLRGFSMNTEAFF.

This clone was seen more than once but under ten times. One end of the junction varies from germline; a read error may be responsible. This chain joins TRBV2 and TRBJ2-1; D gene uncertain. The CDR3 consists of 14 residues. The germline V gene encodes CDR1 SNHLY and CDR2 FYNNEI. In DNA form, the CDR3 reads TGTGCCACCAGTACCCAATCGGGCTACAATGAGCAGTTCTTC. It codes for CATSTQSGYNEQFF.